Below, 3 T cell receptor beta chains from the same sample are listed, as sequenced in a study of blood T cell repertoires in COVID-19 (TCRdb year 2020). Libraries were made using the immunoSEQ multiplex PCR assay. TCRdb retrieved this table from immuneACCESS and kept in-frame rearrangements only. Not all clones are present; in checked studies, unresolved V genes account for under half, and no reason is known for the remainder. The sample records about 250,000 clones, just under 85% of which are singletons. The top ten hold 5% to 8% of the sample. The sequenced material came from peripheral blood. Source of these receptors: a woman between 55 and 75 years old with active or convalescent COVID-19.

V and J are TRBV10-2 and TRBJ2-1; D is ambiguous. This CDR3 is built from 15 residues. Germline loops: CDR1 WSHSY, CDR2 SAAADI. Deletions cut 2 bases from V and 7 bases from J, with 15 bases between. The CDR3 DNA reads as TGCGCCAGCAGTGAGGAATACCTTTTGAGGAATGAGCAGTTCTTC. Amino acids: CASSEEYLLRNEQFF.

The chain uses TRBV6-6 and TRBJ1-1; 9 nucleotides agree with TRBD1. The junction had 2 bases not matched to a gene; V was cut back by 6 bases and J by 0 bases. The CDR3 runs to 14 residues. The V gene's germline CDR1 is MNHNY and CDR2 SVGAGI (reference sequence). This CDR3 is CASRGQGLNTEAFF. DNA for the CDR3: TGTGCCAGCAGGGGACAGGGACTGAACACTGAAGCTTTCTTT.

V gene TRBV6-1 combines with J gene TRBJ1-1; D unclear. Between the trimmed V and J ends, which lost 2 bases and 5 bases, there was a span of 9 bases. The length of the CDR3 is 13 residues. The germline V gene has CDR1 MNHNS and CDR2 SASEGT. This CDR3 is CASSEKRGTEAFF. CDR3 DNA: TGTGCCAGCAGTGAAAAACGGGGAACTGAAGCTTTCTTT.